Reported below is one T cell receptor (beta chain). Its antigen is not known. Sequencing used immunoSEQ multiplex PCR; TCRdb keeps in-frame clones, though not all of them. Of 70,000 or so clones listed, roughly 84% are singletons. The ends lost 3 bases at V and 1 base at J; junction bases unmatched: 6. The CDR3 sequence is 16 residues long. CDR1 WNHNN and CDR2 SYGVQD come from the germline V gene (reference sequence). This specimen comes from a study of graft-versus-host responses after intestinal transplantation. Overall study context: Multivisceral, liver-intestinal, or isolated intestinal transplants were received by the recipients. All of the recipients had induction that used anti-thymocyte globulin, then tacrolimus and steroids for about 3 years.

Study-wide results and caveats: Recipient-marrow GvH clones were detected, some having first appeared in ileum or blood.

The source material was unstimulated CD4+ T cells sorted from spleen or lymph node cells, sampled before transplant. The chain employs TRBV10-1 and TRBJ2-3, with 8 bases fitting TRBD2. The clonotype was recovered from a human donor who was the organ donor for an intestinal transplant. The CDR3 DNA follows: TGCGCCAGCAGTGACCGGCGGGGGGTACGCACAGATACGCAGTATTTT. This translates into CASSDRRGVRTDTQYF.